This T cell receptor (beta chain) was found in a study of graft-versus-host responses after intestinal transplantation. Overall study: Recipients across the board were started on anti-thymocyte globulin induction, then kept on tacrolimus and steroids for roughly 3 years.

V was clipped by 4 bases and J by 2 bases; unmatched bases: 3. CDR1 is SGHRS, CDR2 YFSETQ, per germline. The CDR3 has 15 amino acids. Remarks on this clone: Its antigen is unidentified.

General study findings and limits: Present in recipient marrow, GvH clones included some that appeared first in ileum or blood.

This table comes from immunoSEQ multiplex PCR, and its TCRdb copy is limited to in-frame clones, with some not included. The sample contains about 130,000 clones, around 90% of which appear only once. This receptor was taken from a human donor who received an intestinal transplant. The rearrangement links TRBV5-1 to TRBJ2-1; 10 bases map to TRBD2. The sequencing used unstimulated CD4+ T cells sorted from spleen or lymph node cells, collected before intestinal transplant. This CDR3 is CASSPLAGPYNEQFF. CDR3 coding DNA: TGCGCCAGCAGCCCACTAGCGGGGCCCTACAATGAGCAGTTCTTC. Full variable domain (rest looked up from reference TRBV5-1 and TRBJ2-1): KAGVTQTPRYLIKTRGQQVTLSCSPISGHRSVSWYQQTPGQGLQFLFEYFSETQRNKGNFPGRFSGRQFSNSRSEMNVSTLELGDSALYLCASSPLAGPYNEQFFGPGTRLTVL.